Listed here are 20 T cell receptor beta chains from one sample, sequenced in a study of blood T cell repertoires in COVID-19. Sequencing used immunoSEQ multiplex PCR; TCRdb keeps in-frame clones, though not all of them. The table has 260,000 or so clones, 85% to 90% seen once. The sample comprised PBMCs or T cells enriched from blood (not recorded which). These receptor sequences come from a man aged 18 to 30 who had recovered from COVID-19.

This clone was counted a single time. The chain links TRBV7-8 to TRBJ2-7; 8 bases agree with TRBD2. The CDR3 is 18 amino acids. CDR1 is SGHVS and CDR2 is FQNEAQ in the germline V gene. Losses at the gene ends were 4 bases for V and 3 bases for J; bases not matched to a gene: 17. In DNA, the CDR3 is TGTGCCAGCAGCTCCAGGACTAGCATCTCCACCTCTATCTACGAGCAGTACTTC. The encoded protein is CASSSRTSISTSIYEQYF.

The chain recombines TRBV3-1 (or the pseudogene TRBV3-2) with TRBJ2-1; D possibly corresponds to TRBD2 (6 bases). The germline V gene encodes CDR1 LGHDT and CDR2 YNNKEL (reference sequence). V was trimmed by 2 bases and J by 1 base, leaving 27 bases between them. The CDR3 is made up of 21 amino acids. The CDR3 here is CASSQYPPGLAPGRSYNEQFF. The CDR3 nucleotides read TGTGCCAGCAGCCAATACCCCCCCGGGCTAGCCCCGGGGAGGTCCTACAATGAGCAGTTCTTC.

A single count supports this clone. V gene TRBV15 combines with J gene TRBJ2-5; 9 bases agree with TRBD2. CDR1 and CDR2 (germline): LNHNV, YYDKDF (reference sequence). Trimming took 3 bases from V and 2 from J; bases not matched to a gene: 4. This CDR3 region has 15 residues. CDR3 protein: CATSRLAGTQETQYF. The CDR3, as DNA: TGTGCCACCAGCAGGCTAGCGGGGACGCAAGAGACCCAGTACTTC.

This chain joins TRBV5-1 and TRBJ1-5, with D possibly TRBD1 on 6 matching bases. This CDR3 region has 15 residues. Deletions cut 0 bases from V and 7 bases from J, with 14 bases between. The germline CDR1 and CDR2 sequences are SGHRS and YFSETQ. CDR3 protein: CASSLEGQLGQPQHF. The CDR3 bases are TGCGCCAGCAGCTTGGAGGGACAACTGGGGCAGCCCCAGCATTTT.

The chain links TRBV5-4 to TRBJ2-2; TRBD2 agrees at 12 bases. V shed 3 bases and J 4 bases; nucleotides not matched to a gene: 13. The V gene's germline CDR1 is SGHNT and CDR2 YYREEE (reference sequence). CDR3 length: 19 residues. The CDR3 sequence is CASSSGASGGAPGTGELFF. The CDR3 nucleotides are TGTGCCAGCAGCTCCGGGGCTAGCGGGGGGGCTCCCGGCACCGGGGAGCTGTTTTTT.

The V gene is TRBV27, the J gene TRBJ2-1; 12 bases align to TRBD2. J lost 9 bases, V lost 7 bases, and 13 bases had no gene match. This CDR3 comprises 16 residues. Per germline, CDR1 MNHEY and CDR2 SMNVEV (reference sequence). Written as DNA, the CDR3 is TGTGCCAGCACCGATCCGGGACTAGCGGGTAGAGGTGAGCAGTTCTTC. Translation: CASTDPGLAGRGEQFF.

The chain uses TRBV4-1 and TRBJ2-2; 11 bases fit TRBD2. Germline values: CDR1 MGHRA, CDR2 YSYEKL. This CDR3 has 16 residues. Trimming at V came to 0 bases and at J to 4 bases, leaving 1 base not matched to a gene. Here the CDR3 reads CASSQEGLAGTGELFF. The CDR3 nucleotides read TGCGCCAGCAGCCAAGAAGGACTAGCGGGCACCGGGGAGCTGTTTTTT.

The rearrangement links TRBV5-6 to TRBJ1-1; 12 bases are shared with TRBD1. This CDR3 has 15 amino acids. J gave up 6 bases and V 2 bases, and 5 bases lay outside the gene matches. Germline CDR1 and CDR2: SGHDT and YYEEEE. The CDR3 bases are TGTGCCAGCAGCTTTGGGACAGGGGGCTCCGCTGAAGCTTTCTTT. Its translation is CASSFGTGGSAEAFF.

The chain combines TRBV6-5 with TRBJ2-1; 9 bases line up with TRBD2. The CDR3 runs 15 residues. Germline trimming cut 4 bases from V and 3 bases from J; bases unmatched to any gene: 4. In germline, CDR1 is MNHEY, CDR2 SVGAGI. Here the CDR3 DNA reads TGTGCCAGCAGTTCGGGGACTAGCAGCTACAATGAGCAGTTCTTC. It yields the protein CASSSGTSSYNEQFF.

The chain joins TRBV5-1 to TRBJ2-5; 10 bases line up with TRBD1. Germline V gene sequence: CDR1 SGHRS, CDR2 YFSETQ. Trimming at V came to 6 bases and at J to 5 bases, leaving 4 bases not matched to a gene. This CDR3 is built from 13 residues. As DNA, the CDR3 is TGCGCCAGCACTTCGGGACAGGGGGAGACCCAGTACTTC. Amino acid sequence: CASTSGQGETQYF.

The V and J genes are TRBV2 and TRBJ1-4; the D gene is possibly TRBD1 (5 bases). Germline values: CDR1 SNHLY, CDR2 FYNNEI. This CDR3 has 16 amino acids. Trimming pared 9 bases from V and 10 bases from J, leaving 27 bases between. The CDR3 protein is CASSRDRDSGRGKLFF. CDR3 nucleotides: TGTGCCAGTAGTCGGGACCGCGATTCGGGGAGGGGAAAACTGTTTTTT.

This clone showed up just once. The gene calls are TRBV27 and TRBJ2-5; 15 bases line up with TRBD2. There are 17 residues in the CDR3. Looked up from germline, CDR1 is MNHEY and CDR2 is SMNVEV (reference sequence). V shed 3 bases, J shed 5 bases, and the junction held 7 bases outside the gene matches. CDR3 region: CASSLRTSGRALETQYF. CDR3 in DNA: TGTGCCAGCAGTTTGAGGACTAGCGGGAGGGCCTTGGAGACCCAGTACTTC.

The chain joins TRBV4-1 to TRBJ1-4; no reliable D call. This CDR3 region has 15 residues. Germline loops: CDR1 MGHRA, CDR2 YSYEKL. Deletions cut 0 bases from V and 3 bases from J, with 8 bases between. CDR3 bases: TGCGCCAGCAGCCAAGAGGAGGGAGCTAATGAAAAACTGTTTTTT. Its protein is CASSQEEGANEKLFF.

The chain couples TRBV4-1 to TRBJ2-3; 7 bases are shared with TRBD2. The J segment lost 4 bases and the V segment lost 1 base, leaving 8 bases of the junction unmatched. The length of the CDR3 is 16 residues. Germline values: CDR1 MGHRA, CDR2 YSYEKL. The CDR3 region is CASSQVGGGPPDTQYF. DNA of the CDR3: TGCGCCAGCAGCCAAGTTGGGGGAGGGCCCCCAGATACGCAGTATTTT.

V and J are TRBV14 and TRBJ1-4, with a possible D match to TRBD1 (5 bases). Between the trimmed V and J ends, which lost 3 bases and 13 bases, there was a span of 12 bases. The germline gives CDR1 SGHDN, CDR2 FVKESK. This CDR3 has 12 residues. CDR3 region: CASSQDHRRLFF. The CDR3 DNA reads TGTGCCAGCAGCCAGGACCACAGGAGACTGTTTTTT.

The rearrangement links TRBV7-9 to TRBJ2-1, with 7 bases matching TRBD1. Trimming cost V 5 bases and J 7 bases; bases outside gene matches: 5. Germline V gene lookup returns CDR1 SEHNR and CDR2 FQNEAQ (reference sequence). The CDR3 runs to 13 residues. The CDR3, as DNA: TGTGCCAGCAGCGCGACAGGGAGTAATGAGCAGTTCTTC. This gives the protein CASSATGSNEQFF.

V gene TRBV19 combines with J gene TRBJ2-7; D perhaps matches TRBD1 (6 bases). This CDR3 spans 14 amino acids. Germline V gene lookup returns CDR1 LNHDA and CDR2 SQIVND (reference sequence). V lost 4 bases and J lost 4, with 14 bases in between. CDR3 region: CASSTWTAGYEQYF. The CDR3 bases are TGTGCCAGTAGTACCTGGACAGCCGGATACGAGCAGTACTTC.

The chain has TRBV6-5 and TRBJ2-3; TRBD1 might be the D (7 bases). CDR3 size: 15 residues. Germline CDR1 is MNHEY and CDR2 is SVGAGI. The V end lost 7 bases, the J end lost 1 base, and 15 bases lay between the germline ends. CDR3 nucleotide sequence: TGTGCCAGCAAGGGGGCTAGCGTAGGCACAGATACGCAGTATTTT. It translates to CASKGASVGTDTQYF.

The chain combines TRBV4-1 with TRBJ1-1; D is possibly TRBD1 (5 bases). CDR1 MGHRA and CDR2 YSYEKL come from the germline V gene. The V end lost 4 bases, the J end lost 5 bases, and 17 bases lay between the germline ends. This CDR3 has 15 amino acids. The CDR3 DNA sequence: TGCGCCAGCAGCCCCCGTGACAGCGTGGGGACTGAAGCTTTCTTT. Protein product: CASSPRDSVGTEAFF.

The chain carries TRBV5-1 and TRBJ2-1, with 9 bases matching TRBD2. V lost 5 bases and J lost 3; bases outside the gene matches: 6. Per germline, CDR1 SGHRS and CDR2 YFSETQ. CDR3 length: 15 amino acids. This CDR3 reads CASSPLAGLYNEQFF. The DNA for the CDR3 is TGCGCCAGCAGTCCACTAGCGGGCCTCTACAATGAGCAGTTCTTC.